This is a list of T cell receptor beta chains from one sample in a study of T-cell reconstitution after alpha-beta-depleted transplantation in children. MiXCR, applied by TCRdb to the PCR reads, yields one record per CDR3 protein. Seen here are about 230,000 distinct CDR3 sequences, around 8.9% observed once, and the top ten hold 5.1%. The specimen comprised PBMCs from the stem cell graft donor, sampled from the stem cell graft. These receptors were collected from a human donor who donated a stem cell graft to a child with SCID. CDR3s include the opening cysteine and the closing phenylalanine or tryptophan. Each record gives: D gene, clone size, V gene, J gene, CDR3 protein, CDR3 DNA. A D gene is named only where the DNA matches it firmly. Size is stated for part of the rows, as once, few or many counts, or as a class when the clone is expanded.

-	many	TRBV7-2	TRBJ1-6	CASSLGGAGGSTPLHF	TGTGCCAGCAGCCTGGGTGGGGCCGGCGGTAGTACACCCCTCCACTTT
TRBD1	many	TRBV7-2	TRBJ1-2	CASSSGTGSLDGYTF	TGTGCCAGCAGCTCCGGGACAGGCTCGCTGGATGGCTACACCTTC
-	many	TRBV7-8	TRBJ1-2	CASSRLRGGYGYTF	TGTGCCAGCAGCCGTCTGAGGGGGGGCTATGGCTACACCTTC
-	many	TRBV20-1	TRBJ2-4	CSASTGLAKNIQYF	TGCAGTGCTAGTACGGGGTTAGCCAAAAACATTCAGTACTTC
-	many	TRBV18	TRBJ2-5	CASSRDPGLQETQYF	TGTGCCAGCTCACGGGATCCAGGACTGCAAGAGACCCAGTACTTC
-	many	TRBV6-1	TRBJ1-1	CASKTQIHTEAFF	TGTGCCAGCAAGACCCAGATCCACACTGAAGCTTTCTTT
-	many	TRBV7-2	TRBJ2-5	CASSLYGAAETQYF	TGTGCCAGCAGCTTATACGGAGCCGCCGAGACCCAGTACTTC
-	many	TRBV5-6	TRBJ2-7	CASSLEFRGEQYF	TGTGCCAGCAGCTTGGAGTTCCGTGGGGAGCAGTACTTC
-	many	TRBV5-1	TRBJ1-1	CASSLIGDTSTEAFF	TGCGCCAGCAGCTTGATTGGGGACACGAGCACTGAAGCTTTCTTT
-	many	TRBV20-1	TRBJ1-2	CSAGDGRRGYTF	TGCAGCGCGGGGGACGGCCGACGCGGCTACACCTTC
-	many	TRBV28	TRBJ2-5	CASSQAQETQYF	TGTGCCAGCAGTCAAGCCCAAGAGACCCAGTACTTC
-	many	TRBV20-1	TRBJ2-7	CSARSGDTAYEQYF	TGCAGTGCTAGAAGTGGGGACACCGCCTACGAGCAGTACTTC
-	-	TRBV12-3/TRBV12-4	TRBJ1-2	CASSLDLDSQQCVYTF	TGTGCCAGCAGTTTGGACCTAGATTCCCAACAGTGTGTCTACACCTTC
TRBD1	many	TRBV11-2	TRBJ2-1	CASSLTGVSEQFF	TGTGCCAGCAGCCTCACAGGGGTAAGTGAGCAGTTCTTC
-	many	TRBV6-5	TRBJ2-2	CASRSGRGDYLIPSNTGELFF	TGTGCCAGCAGGTCCGGCCGGGGCGATTATTTAATACCGTCGAACACCGGGGAGCTGTTTTTT
-	many	TRBV21-1	TRBJ1-3	CASSNGQRSGAAGNTIYF	TGTGCCAGCAGCAATGGGCAAAGATCGGGGGCGGCTGGAAACACCATATATTTT
-	many	TRBV20-1	TRBJ1-6	CSARDNVSPLHF	TGCAGTGCTAGAGACAATGTTTCACCCCTCCACTTT
-	many	TRBV7-2	TRBJ2-3	CASSSASLGTDTQYF	TGTGCCAGCAGTTCCGCTAGTCTGGGCACAGATACGCAGTATTTT
-	many	TRBV20-1	TRBJ1-1	CSASGVLNTEAFF	TGCAGTGCTAGCGGGGTACTGAACACTGAAGCTTTCTTT
-	many	TRBV12-3/TRBV12-4	TRBJ1-1	CASIFGGGVNTEAFF	TGTGCCAGCATCTTCGGTGGAGGAGTGAACACTGAAGCTTTCTTT
-	many	TRBV5-5	TRBJ2-3	CASGRSTSTDTQYF	TGTGCCAGCGGCAGATCCACTAGCACAGATACGCAGTATTTT
TRBD2	many	TRBV12-3/TRBV12-4	TRBJ2-5	CASSFSAGEGTQYF	TGTGCCAGCAGTTTCTCGGCGGGGGAAGGGACCCAGTACTTC
-	many	TRBV11-2	TRBJ2-5	CASSTKRSGQETQYF	TGTGCCAGCAGCACTAAACGTAGCGGCCAAGAGACCCAGTACTTC
-	many	TRBV6-1	TRBJ2-7	CASTTYPLISSYEQYF	TGTGCCAGCACCACCTATCCCTTAATAAGCTCCTACGAGCAGTACTTC
TRBD2	many	TRBV12-3/TRBV12-4	TRBJ2-7	CASSVGGGIYEQYF	TGTGCCAGCAGCGTGGGGGGGGGGATCTACGAGCAGTACTTC
-	many	TRBV2	TRBJ2-1	CATGSFSYNEQFF	TGTGCCACCGGCAGTTTCTCCTACAATGAGCAGTTCTTC
TRBD1	-	TRBV5-1	TRBJ2-2	CASSLDRGVTGELFF	TGCGCCAGCAGCTTAGACAGGGGCGTCACCGGGGAGCTGTTTTTT
-	many	TRBV9	TRBJ1-3	CASSVVPGSSGNTIYF	TGTGCCAGCAGCGTAGTTCCGGGCAGCTCTGGAAACACCATATATTTT
-	-	TRBV12-3/TRBV12-4	TRBJ1-2	CASSFGAASGGYTF	TGTGCCAGCAGCTTTGGGGCGGCCAGTGGTGGCTACACCTTC
-	many	TRBV4-1	TRBJ2-3	CASSLEGAWGRDTQYF	TGCGCCAGCAGCCTTGAAGGAGCCTGGGGCCGGGATACGCAGTATTTT
TRBD1	many	TRBV6-5	TRBJ2-7	CASSYWGQGPISYEQYF	TGTGCCAGCAGTTACTGGGGACAGGGCCCCATCTCCTACGAGCAGTACTTC
TRBD1	many	TRBV5-1	TRBJ2-3	CASSLQGDTDTQYF	TGCGCCAGCAGCTTACAGGGGGACACAGATACGCAGTATTTT
-	many	TRBV7-8	TRBJ1-5	CASSHLSNQPQHF	TGTGCCAGCAGCCATCTTAGCAATCAGCCCCAGCATTTT
-	many	TRBV5-1	TRBJ2-7	CASSTEDSYEQYF	TGCGCCAGCAGCACCGAGGACAGCTACGAGCAGTACTTC
TRBD2	few	TRBV4-2	TRBJ2-2	CASSPFPLAGANTGELFF	TGTGCCAGCAGCCCCTTCCCCCTAGCGGGGGCGAACACCGGGGAGCTGTTTTTT
-	many	TRBV7-2	TRBJ1-1	CASSLGGDKNTEAFF	TGTGCCAGCAGCTTAGGCGGGGACAAGAACACTGAAGCTTTCTTT
-	-	TRBV7-2	TRBJ2-3	CASSLAGRQNTQYF	TGTGCCAGCAGCTTAGCGGGGAGGCAAAATACGCAATATTTT
TRBD2	many	TRBV27	TRBJ2-1	CASASGLASYNEQFF	TGTGCCAGCGCCTCAGGACTAGCGTCCTACAATGAGCAGTTCTTC
-	many	TRBV10-3	TRBJ1-2	CAISDSGSNYGYTF	TGTGCCATCAGTGATTCAGGGTCAAACTATGGCTACACCTTC
-	many	TRBV5-6	TRBJ1-2	CASSLGQTYGYTF	TGTGCCAGCAGCTTGGGACAAACCTATGGCTACACCTTC
-	many	TRBV7-2	TRBJ2-7	CASSLATYEQYF	TGTGCCAGCAGCTTAGCCACCTACGAGCAGTACTTC
-	many	TRBV20-1	TRBJ2-7	CSARDRDQGATEQYF	TGCAGTGCTAGAGATAGGGACCAAGGAGCTACCGAGCAGTACTTC
-	many	TRBV5-5	TRBJ2-3	CASSLGPPDTQYF	TGTGCCAGCAGCTTAGGGCCGCCAGATACGCAGTATTTT
TRBD2	many	TRBV5-1	TRBJ2-3	CASSLLAGAETASTDTQYF	TGCGCCAGCAGCTTGTTAGCGGGGGCCGAAACTGCTAGCACAGATACGCAGTATTTT
TRBD1	many	TRBV20-1	TRBJ1-2	CSARQGGRGGYTF	TGCAGTGCTAGACAGGGGGGACGGGGTGGCTACACCTTC
TRBD1	many	TRBV7-9	TRBJ2-5	CASSPGTGNQETQYF	TGTGCCAGCAGCCCCGGGACAGGGAATCAAGAGACCCAGTACTTC
-	-	TRBV6-5	TRBJ1-1	CANSYGGGNTEAFF	TGTGCCAACAGTTACGGTGGGGGTAACACTGAAGCTTTCTTT
-	many	TRBV4-2	TRBJ1-1	CASSQRSEAFF	TGTGCCAGCAGCCAACGCTCTGAAGCTTTCTTT